This entry is about one T cell receptor beta chain. Its antigen is still unknown. Assay: immunoSEQ multiplex PCR; the TCRdb copy retains only in-frame clones and omits some. The table shows about 150,000 clones, with 86% occurring only once. The CDR3 has 13 residues. The germline V and J ends were trimmed by 7 bases and 4 bases, with 13 bases remaining between them. Looked up from germline, CDR1 is MNHNY and CDR2 is SVGAGI (reference sequence). The record originates from a study of cytomegalovirus exposure and HLA in healthy donors. Study-wide points: Rarity marked most TCR sequences, yet some public TCRs occurred in many donors.

This clonotype originated in a human donor in good health. The rearrangement links TRBV6-6 to TRBJ1-1; D may be TRBD1 (5 bases). The sequenced sample was PBMCs. The CDR3 DNA reads TGTGCCAGCACGCCGCAGGGCGGCACTGAAGCTTTCTTT. This encodes CASTPQGGTEAFF.